The rows below give T cell receptor beta chains drawn from one sample of a study of shared clonotypes between healthy human individuals. Assay used: immunoSEQ multiplex PCR; TCRdb lists only in-frame clones, some missing. Here the sample spans just over 2,000,000 clones, about 95% being singletons. Sequenced sample: naive CD4+ T cells sorted from blood. The receptors come from a man aged 18 to 30 in good health. Both conserved end residues are part of each CDR3. A D gene is named only where the DNA matches it firmly. Part of the rows lack a size; the others show once, few, many or a class for expanded clones.

clone_size d_call j_call v_call cdr3_nt cdr3_aa
once - TRBJ2-2 TRBV10-3 TGTGCCATCAAGGTTGACGCAGGCGGGGAGCTGTTTTTT CAIKVDAGGELFF
- - TRBJ2-7 TRBV7-9 TGTGCCAGCAGCCCGGACGTAGACTACGAGCAGTACTTC CASSPDVDYEQYF
- TRBD1 TRBJ2-5 TRBV25-1 TGTGCCAGCAGTGAACCCGGACAGGGAAAAGAGACCCAGTACTTC CASSEPGQGKETQYF
- - TRBJ2-5 TRBV30 TGTGCCTGGAGTTCTCTCCAAGAGACCCAGTACTTC CAWSSLQETQYF
once - TRBJ2-3 TRBV6-5 TGTGCCAGCAGTCAGGGGCCGAGTCCCACAGATACGCAGTATTTT CASSQGPSPTDTQYF
- - TRBJ1-5 TRBV5-6 TGTGCCAGCAGCTCCGACAGGAGCAATCAGCCCCAGCATTTT CASSSDRSNQPQHF
once TRBD1 TRBJ2-7 TRBV2 TGTGCCACCCGGACAGGGGGAGGCGACTCCTACGAGCAGTACTTC CATRTGGGDSYEQYF
- TRBD1 TRBJ1-2 TRBV7-9 TGTGCCAGCAGCACCCCCGGGACAGGGGGCGACTATGGCTACACCTTC CASSTPGTGGDYGYTF
- TRBD1 TRBJ2-7 TRBV30 TGTGCCTGGAGCCGACAGGGGGCCGAGCAGTACTTC CAWSRQGAEQYF
- - TRBJ2-7 TRBV7-2 TGTGCCAGCAGCTTAGACGTCTCGAACCCTTACGAGCAGTACTTC CASSLDVSNPYEQYF
- TRBD2 TRBJ2-1 TRBV6-5 TGTGCCAGCAGTAGAGCGGGAACCTACAATGAGCAGTTCTTC CASSRAGTYNEQFF
- - TRBJ2-1 TRBV19 TGTGCCAGTAACGTAGAGGGTGAGCAGTTCTTC CASNVEGEQFF
- TRBD1 TRBJ2-7 TRBV18 TGTGCCAGCTCTCCGCAGACAGGGGGATACTACGAGCAGTACTTC CASSPQTGGYYEQYF
- TRBD2 TRBJ2-5 TRBV5-1 TGCGCCAGCAGCTTGGCGGGGGGACAGACCCAGTACTTC CASSLAGGQTQYF
- - TRBJ1-4 TRBV29-1 TGCAGCGTCGTAACTAGGGGTGATGAAAAACTGTTTTTT CSVVTRGDEKLFF
- - TRBJ1-5 TRBV5-6 TGTGCCAGCAGCTTGTTGCAGGGGAATAATCAGCCCCAGCATTTT CASSLLQGNNQPQHF
- - TRBJ2-1 TRBV20-1 TGCAGTGCCAGCTCCATTGAGCAGTTCTTC CSASSIEQFF
- - TRBJ1-5 TRBV7-8 TGTGCCAGCAGCTCTGGACAGCCCAATCAGCCCCAGCATTTT CASSSGQPNQPQHF
- - TRBJ2-1 TRBV4-3 TGCGCCAGCAGCCAAGATTTAGTCACGGGTGAGCAGTTCTTC CASSQDLVTGEQFF
- - TRBJ2-7 TRBV28 TGTGCCAGCAGCCAGAGTTACGAGCAGTACTTC CASSQSYEQYF
- TRBD1 TRBJ2-5 TRBV18 TGTGCCAGCTCCCCCACAGGGGCGCCTTCCGAGACCCAGTACTTC CASSPTGAPSETQYF
- TRBD2 TRBJ2-7 TRBV4-1 TGCGCCAGCAGCCAAGATGGGACTAGGGCGTACGAGCAGTACTTC CASSQDGTRAYEQYF
- - TRBJ2-1 TRBV29-1 TGCAGCGTTGAAACTCGAACCAATGAGCAGTTCTTC CSVETRTNEQFF
- - TRBJ1-2 TRBV5-1 TGCGCCAGCAGCTCGGCCTCGGGGAATACGGGAGGCTACACCTTC CASSSASGNTGGYTF
once - TRBJ1-5 TRBV2 TGTGCCAGCAGTTTGGAAGCTGGGAGGCATCAGCCCCAGCATTTT CASSLEAGRHQPQHF
- - TRBJ2-7 TRBV23-1 TGCGCCATCGTCTACGAGCAGTACTTC CAIVYEQYF
- - TRBJ2-3 TRBV5-1 TGCGCCAGCAGCGTGGCGGCAGCTGTAAGAACAGATACGCAGTATTTT CASSVAAAVRTDTQYF
- TRBD2 TRBJ2-3 TRBV7-9 TGTGCCAGCAGCTTGGTTAGCGGGAGGGCTGGAGATACGCAGTATTTT CASSLVSGRAGDTQYF
- - TRBJ1-5 TRBV6-1 TGTGCCAGCACCCTTGATGGCTCCCCCAATCAGCCCCAGCATTTT CASTLDGSPNQPQHF
- - TRBJ1-6 TRBV5-1 TGCGCCAGCAGCGCGACGGAGGGCAATTCACCCCTCCACTTT CASSATEGNSPLHF
once - TRBJ2-3 TRBV6-5 TGTGCCAGCAGTGGGGGCAGGGGCACAGATACGCAGTATTTT CASSGGRGTDTQYF
many - TRBJ2-7 TRBV11-3 TGTGCCAGCAGCCGGTATAACGACGAGCAGTACTTC CASSRYNDEQYF
- - TRBJ2-3 TRBV6-1 TGTGCCAGCAGTGAAAAATCAAGCCCTGGGCCCACAGATACGCAGTATTTT CASSEKSSPGPTDTQYF
- - TRBJ1-6 TRBV7-2 TGTGCCAGCAGCGTCGGCCAATCTGGAGCTTCACCCCTCCACTTT CASSVGQSGASPLHF
once - TRBJ1-2 TRBV6-5 TGTGCCAGCAGTTACTGGGAGGGGACGGCATATGGCTACACCTTC CASSYWEGTAYGYTF
- - TRBJ2-7 TRBV6-5 TGTGCCAGCAGTTACGCCCGGCAAGGCTCCTACGAGCAGTACTTC CASSYARQGSYEQYF
- TRBD1 TRBJ2-3 TRBV2 TGTGCCAGCAGACAGGGGGGAGGCACAGATACGCAGTATTTT CASRQGGGTDTQYF
- - TRBJ2-2 TRBV7-8 TGTGCCAGCAGCTTGGGGGTGACGAACACCGGGGAGCTGTTTTTT CASSLGVTNTGELFF
once - TRBJ1-1 TRBV10-3 TGTGCCATCACAACCACCCTAAACACTGAAGCTTTCTTT CAITTTLNTEAFF
- - TRBJ1-2 TRBV30 TGTGCCTGGAGTGCGGGGGCTAACTATGGCTACACCTTC CAWSAGANYGYTF
- - TRBJ2-3 TRBV14 TGTGCCAGCAGCCACTCAAGCCTTGGGGGGGCATCCGATACGCAGTATTTT CASSHSSLGGASDTQYF
- - TRBJ1-1 TRBV25-1 TGTGCCAGCACCCGAGGAACTGAAGCTTTCTTT CASTRGTEAFF
- TRBD2 TRBJ2-1 TRBV13 TGTGCCAGCAGCTTACTAGCGGGAAAACTCCTCTCCTACAATGAGCAGTTCTTC CASSLLAGKLLSYNEQFF
- - TRBJ1-2 TRBV6-5 TGTGCCACCACCCGGGACCCCGCTAACTATGGCTACACCTTC CATTRDPANYGYTF
- TRBD2 TRBJ2-1 TRBV27 TGTGCCAGCAGTTTATTCGGCGGGAGCTCCTACAATGAGCAGTTCTTC CASSLFGGSSYNEQFF
- TRBD2 TRBJ2-1 TRBV9 TGTGCCAGCAGCCCCTGGGCTAGCGGGAAAAAGGGGGGTGAGCAGTTCTTC CASSPWASGKKGGEQFF
- - TRBJ1-6 TRBV6-1 TGTGCCAGCAGCGACAGAGTTTATAATTCACCCCTCCACTTT CASSDRVYNSPLHF
- - TRBJ1-3 TRBV6-5 TGTGCCAGCAGTACCTACAAGAGCTCTGGAAACACCATATATTTT CASSTYKSSGNTIYF
- TRBD2 TRBJ2-7 TRBV7-2 TGTGCCAGCAGCCCCGGGGTAGCGGGAGGCTACGAGCAGTACTTC CASSPGVAGGYEQYF
- TRBD1 TRBJ1-4 TRBV4-1 TGCGCCAGCAGCCAAACGCCGGGACAGGGGCAGGAAAAACTGTTTTTT CASSQTPGQGQEKLFF